This TCR beta chain was captured by sequencing in a study of T cell responses to AZD1222 COVID-19 vaccine. Method: immunoSEQ multiplex PCR; TCRdb's copy keeps in-frame clones and lacks some. The sample has fewer than 85,000 clones; roughly four fifths are singletons. V lost 3 bases, J lost 0 bases, and 10 bases lay in between. Germline V lookup: CDR1 SEHNR, CDR2 FQNEAQ (reference sequence). The CDR3 sequence is 15 residues long. This clone has only a few counts. Its target is not known. Study-level results: Targets within unmutated variant regions were reportedly found for nearly half of spike-specific TCRs.

The chain has TRBV7-9 and TRBJ2-3, with D possibly being TRBD1 or TRBD2 (6 bases each). The clonotype originates from an adult who received the AZD1222 COVID-19 vaccine. Sequencing was performed on peripheral blood, taken 28 days after the second AZD1222 dose. In nucleotides, the CDR3 is TGTGCCAGCAGCTTGAGAGGGGGGAGCACAGATACGCAGTATTTT. Encoded protein: CASSLRGGSTDTQYF.